Below, 31 T cell receptor beta chains from the same sample are listed, as sequenced in a study of spatial heterogeneity in lung cancer. The antigens these receptors bind are not known. Whole-study findings and limits: It was found that expanded intratumoral alpha and beta TCR counts tracked tumor mutation counts.

TCRdb processed the 5' RACE reads anew with MiXCR; each CDR3 protein has one entry. This repertoire shows roughly 17,000 distinct CDR3 sequences, 9.5% to 10% found once; its top ten account for less than 25%. Time point reported: sample taken at primary tumor resection. Here the sequenced sample was lung tumor tissue, taken at surgery. These receptors all stem from a female donor with early-stage non-small cell lung cancer.

Only a few counts were recorded for this clonotype. Since the library was made to target alpha chains, this beta chain is a stray read and its abundance is not meaningful. This chain connects TRBV4-3 to TRBJ2-1, with D hard to call. The CDR3 spans 14 residues. V was cut by 0 bases and J by 10 bases, with 13 bases left in between. Germline assignment: CDR1 LGHNA and CDR2 YSLEER. The CDR3 spells CASSQDRSGHEQFF. The CDR3 DNA follows: TGCGCCAGCAGCCAAGACCGTTCGGGTCACGAGCAGTTCTTC.

Ten or more counts support this clonotype. This beta chain slipped into a library made for alpha chains as a stray read, so its size is not meaningful. V usage is TRBV27 and J usage is TRBJ2-5, with D uncertain. The CDR3 covers 11 residues. V was cut by 6 bases and J by 2 bases, with 4 bases left in between. CDR1 MNHEY and CDR2 SMNVEV come from the germline V gene (reference sequence). The chain's CDR3 is CASRQQETQYF. The CDR3 DNA reads as TGTGCCAGCAGACAACAAGAGACCCAGTACTTC.

This clonotype was observed many times. As an off-target read in a library built for alpha chains, this beta chain has a frequency of little significance. The gene calls are TRBV5-1 and TRBJ1-4, with TRBD1 identical over 10 bases. Germline V gene sequence: CDR1 SGHRS, CDR2 YFSETQ. The junction had 2 bases not matched to a gene; V was cut back by 4 bases and J by 5 bases. The length of the CDR3 is 14 residues. For the CDR3, the DNA is TGCGCCAGCAGCGTGGGACAGGGGAATGAAAAACTGTTTTTT. Encoded protein: CASSVGQGNEKLFF.

In regard to this clonotype: This beta chain turned up in a library designed for alpha chains; as an off-target read, its abundance says little. The V gene is TRBV6-2 or TRBV6-3, the J gene TRBJ2-5; TRBD1 aligns across 10 bases. CDR1 and CDR2 (germline): MNHEY, SVGEGT. The J segment lost 7 bases and the V segment lost 5 bases, leaving 7 bases of the junction unmatched. CDR3 length: 14 residues. The CDR3 DNA follows: TGTGCCAGCAGTACCGGACAGGGGGGAGGGACCCAGTACTTC. Translation: CASSTGQGGGTQYF.

Points on this clonotype: This beta chain lies outside the target of a library built for alpha chains; its clone size means little. V is TRBV4-1 and J is TRBJ1-1; 9 nucleotides align to TRBD1. Per the germline V gene, CDR1 is MGHRA and CDR2 is YSYEKL. The CDR3 has 17 residues. V trimming: 0 bases; J trimming: 3 bases; junction bases outside the gene matches: 8. As DNA, the CDR3 is TGCGCCAGCAGCCAAGATCGCGGGACAGGGTACTACACTGAAGCTTTCTTT. Translating it yields CASSQDRGTGYYTEAFF.

On this clonotype itself: This beta chain appears as a stray read in a library generated for alpha chains; its size is not informative. The V call is TRBV11-2, the J call TRBJ1-6; D possibly corresponds to TRBD1 (5 bases). V was clipped by 5 bases and J by 7 bases, with 18 bases between them. The CDR3 sequence is 16 residues long. Per the germline V gene, CDR1 is SGHAT and CDR2 is FQNNGV. The CDR3 nucleotides read TGTGCCAGCAGCCCAACGACGGGCAGGGAGAATTCACCCCTCCACTTT. Amino acid sequence: CASSPTTGRENSPLHF.

Details on this clonotype: This beta chain slipped into a library made for alpha chains as a stray read, so its size is not meaningful. The V and J genes are TRBV5-8 and TRBJ2-5; 7 bases align to TRBD1. The CDR3 runs 15 residues. Germline-derived CDR1 and CDR2 are SGHTS and YDEGEE. J was trimmed by 1 base and V by 7 bases; bases with no gene match: 10. This CDR3 is CASGNRGRGQETQYF. The CDR3, as DNA: TGTGCCAGCGGGAACAGGGGAAGGGGCCAAGAGACCCAGTACTTC.

In this sample, this clonotype turned up a few times. Because the library targeted alpha chains, this beta chain is an off-target read whose size means little. The chain carries TRBV28 and TRBJ1-1; no clear D. Germline V lookup: CDR1 MDHEN, CDR2 SYDVKM. V was trimmed by 10 bases and J by 0 bases, leaving 12 bases between them. The CDR3 consists of 13 residues. CDR3 nucleotides: TGTGCCACCCATAAACTATTGAACACTGAAGCTTTCTTT. It encodes CATHKLLNTEAFF.

Note on this clonotype: The library was designed around alpha chains, so this beta chain is a stray read whose abundance carries little weight. The chain has TRBV7-6 and TRBJ2-1, with D perhaps given as TRBD1 or TRBD2 (6 bases each). The V gene's germline CDR1 is SGHVS and CDR2 FNYEAQ. Trimming took off 5 bases at V and 0 bases at J, with 17 bases between the two ends. The CDR3 covers 17 residues. CDR3 sequence: CASSPRGGLSSYNEQFF. The CDR3 nucleotides are TGTGCCAGCAGCCCTCGAGGGGGACTTAGCTCCTACAATGAGCAGTTCTTC.

The table lists this clonotype with a few counts. This beta chain is an unintended read in a library built for alpha chains; its size means little. The chain employs TRBV27 and TRBJ1-1, with D maybe TRBD1 (5 bases). CDR1 MNHEY and CDR2 SMNVEV come from the germline V gene (reference sequence). Trimming removed 1 base from V and 0 bases from J, with 6 bases in between. This CDR3 has 14 residues. The CDR3 loop reads CASSLWGLNTEAFF. CDR3 DNA sequence: TGTGCCAGCAGTTTATGGGGCTTGAACACTGAAGCTTTCTTT.

This clonotype was picked up many times. The library was built for alpha chains, so this beta chain is an off-target read and its size means little. This chain uses TRBV20-1 with TRBJ1-5; D not certain. Trimming shortened V by 3 bases and J by 4 bases, and 10 bases separated the two germline ends. Germline values: CDR1 DFQATT, CDR2 SNEGSKA (reference sequence). This CDR3 has 13 residues. The CDR3 spells CSASGPGNQPQHF. The CDR3 nucleotides are TGCAGTGCTAGTGGGCCTGGGAATCAGCCCCAGCATTTT.

This clonotype is termed medium-sized (0.01 to 0.1%). A library made for alpha chains picked up this beta chain off target, so its size means little. The chain couples TRBV6-5 to TRBJ1-1, with 9 nucleotides matching TRBD1. Germline V CDR1 and CDR2: MNHEY, SVGAGI. V was pared by 4 bases and J by 1 base, with 7 bases of the junction left unmatched. The length of the CDR3 is 16 residues. The chain's CDR3 is CASSSRTGVENTEAFF. CDR3 sequence (DNA): TGTGCCAGCAGTTCTAGGACAGGGGTGGAGAACACTGAAGCTTTCTTT.

This clonotype was recorded a few times. A library prepared for alpha chains yielded this beta chain as an off-target read; its size is of little meaning. The gene calls are TRBV1 and TRBJ1-1. TRBV1 is termed a pseudogene. This CDR3 is built from 13 residues. The CDR3 bases are TGCACCAGCCCCCAACCGATGAACACTGAAGCTTTCTTT. Amino acids: CTSPQPMNTEAFF.

Comments on this clonotype: Since it is a stray read in a library aimed at alpha chains, this beta chain has a size that is not meaningful. This chain joins TRBV10-3 and TRBJ1-3, with D possibly TRBD1 on 5 matching bases. Germline CDR1 reads ENHRY; CDR2 reads SYGVKD. The CDR3 is 14 amino acids. Between the trimmed V and J ends, which lost 7 bases and 2 bases, there was a span of 12 bases. The CDR3 DNA is TGTGCCATCAAGGGGAATAGCGCTGGAAACACCATATATTTT. The encoded protein is CAIKGNSAGNTIYF.

This clonotype occurred a few times. A library prepared for alpha chains yielded this beta chain as an off-target read; its size is of little meaning. The chain uses TRBV20-1 and TRBJ2-7; a weak D match, TRBD1 (5 bases). Looked up from germline, CDR1 is DFQATT and CDR2 is SNEGSKA (reference sequence). The CDR3 has 12 residues. V was clipped by 3 bases and J by 3 bases, with 9 bases between them. CDR3 sequence reads: CSARQGVYEQYF. For the CDR3, the DNA is TGCAGTGCTAGGCAGGGTGTCTACGAGCAGTACTTC.

As to this clonotype: This beta chain is off target for a library built for alpha chains, so its abundance means little. The J gene is TRBJ1-2, the V gene TRBV6-5, with no clear D. CDR3 length: 14 amino acids. V lost 10 bases and J lost 2, with 17 bases in between. The germline gives CDR1 MNHEY, CDR2 SVGAGI. The CDR3 DNA sequence: TGTGCCACCCTCTCTGGAGGGCGGAACTATGGCTACACCTTC. Translated: CATLSGGRNYGYTF.

This clonotype was recorded many times. The size of this beta chain means little, since it is a stray read in a library made for alpha chains. This chain connects TRBV6-2 or TRBV6-3 to TRBJ2-4; TRBD1 aligns across 9 bases. The CDR3 extends over 17 amino acids. Germline-derived CDR1 and CDR2 are MNHEY and SVGEGT. Trimming removed 5 bases from V and 1 base from J; junction bases left unmatched: 9. The CDR3 region has the DNA TGTGCCAGCAGTGGGGGAGACAGGGGGTATGCCAAAAACATTCAGTACTTC. This codes for CASSGGDRGYAKNIQYF.

The sample holds many counts of this clonotype. The library was designed around alpha chains, so this beta chain is a stray read whose abundance carries little weight. The rearrangement uses TRBV27 and TRBJ1-5; possibly TRBD1 for D (5 bases). V shed 6 bases and J shed 0 bases, with 9 bases lying between them. The CDR3 is 14 amino acids. The germline CDR1 and CDR2 sequences are MNHEY and SMNVEV (reference sequence). The CDR3 region is CASRQGYSNQPQHF. In nucleotides, the CDR3 is TGTGCCAGCAGGCAGGGCTATAGCAATCAGCCCCAGCATTTT.

This clonotype came up a few times. This beta chain was picked up by a library intended for alpha chains and is off target, so its count carries little meaning. The chain combines TRBV12-3 or TRBV12-4 with TRBJ2-4; 14 bases are shared with TRBD2. The trim removed 8 bases at V and 6 bases at J, leaving 9 bases unmatched. The CDR3 length is 16 residues. CDR3 in amino acids: CASSRLAGGQGNIQYF. The CDR3 bases are TGTGCCAGCTCCCGACTAGCGGGGGGGCAGGGAAACATTCAGTACTTC.

This clonotype was recorded at least ten times. This beta chain turned up in a library designed for alpha chains; as an off-target read, its abundance says little. J is TRBJ2-7 and V is TRBV6-2 or TRBV6-3; no reliable D call. The germline CDR1 and CDR2 sequences are MNHEY and SVGEGT. The CDR3 is 16 residues long. V was clipped by 7 bases and J by 0 bases, with 19 bases between them. CDR3 bases: TGTGCCAGCACCTATGGACCCCAAACTAACTCCTACGAGCAGTACTTC. Protein product: CASTYGPQTNSYEQYF.

The table lists this clonotype with a few counts. Since it is a stray read in a library aimed at alpha chains, this beta chain has a size that is not meaningful. CDR3 region: CASSQILAAETQYF. CDR3 sequence (DNA): TGTGCCAGCAGCCAGATACTAGCGGCGGAGACCCAGTACTTC. The chain carries TRBV14 and TRBJ2-5; 8 bases agree with TRBD2. Germline V CDR1 and CDR2: SGHDN, FVKESK. The V segment lost 3 bases and the J segment 5 bases; nucleotides outside the gene matches: 5. This CDR3 is built from 14 residues.

This clonotype was seen at least ten times. This beta chain is an off-target read within a library intended for alpha chains, so its frequency means little. The chain recombines TRBV3-1 with TRBJ1-6; D is possibly TRBD1 (6 bases). The CDR3 contains 16 residues. Germline loops: CDR1 LGHDT, CDR2 YNNKEL (reference sequence). The germline V and J ends were trimmed by 0 bases and 10 bases, with 16 bases remaining between them. The CDR3 here is CASSQDSNRVGSPLHF. The CDR3, as DNA: TGTGCCAGCAGCCAAGACTCTAACAGGGTTGGATCACCCCTCCACTTT.

In this sample, this clonotype turned up a few times. This beta chain turned up in a library designed for alpha chains; as an off-target read, its abundance says little. The chain combines TRBV20-1 with TRBJ1-1, with D possibly TRBD1 on 5 matching bases. V gave up 6 bases and J gave up 7 bases, with 24 bases separating them. From germline, CDR1 is DFQATT and CDR2 SNEGSKA (reference sequence). The CDR3 extends over 15 amino acids. CDR3 DNA: TGCAGTGCCATATTCCCAGGGAAGGTGAGGGGTGAAGCTTTCTTT. Translation gives CSAIFPGKVRGEAFF.

This clonotype was seen at least ten times. With the library built for alpha chains, this beta chain is off target and its frequency is not meaningful. The rearrangement joins TRBV30 to TRBJ1-1; 9 bases agree with TRBD1. Germline V gene sequence: CDR1 GTSNPN, CDR2 SVGIG (reference sequence). J lost 6 bases, V lost 3 bases, and 5 bases had no gene match. The CDR3 consists of 13 residues. The CDR3, as DNA: TGTGCCTGGAGGGGACAGGGTGTACCTGAAGCTTTCTTT. Its protein product is CAWRGQGVPEAFF.

A note on this clonotype: This beta chain slipped into a library made for alpha chains as a stray read, so its size is not meaningful. The chain has TRBV6-5 and TRBJ1-2; D gene unclear. From germline, CDR1 is MNHEY and CDR2 SVGAGI. CDR3 length: 14 amino acids. Trimming left V 2 bases short and J 4 bases short, with 11 bases between. The CDR3 bases are TGTGCCAGCAGTTACGGGCAGGCCAGCTATGGCTACACCTTC. It specifies CASSYGQASYGYTF.

This clonotype was detected many times. The library was designed around alpha chains, so this beta chain is a stray read whose abundance carries little weight. The chain uses TRBV12-3 or TRBV12-4 and TRBJ2-5, with D unclear. The V end lost 3 bases, the J end lost 5 bases, and 4 bases lay between the germline ends. The CDR3 is made up of 11 amino acids. CDR3 amino acids: CASSFSETQYF. The CDR3 DNA reads TGTGCCAGCAGTTTTTCGGAGACCCAGTACTTC.

This clonotype was picked up a small number of times. Being off target in a library aimed at alpha chains, this beta chain has a size of little meaning. The CDR3 region has the DNA TGTGCCTGGAGTGTACGCAGCTATGGCTACACCTTC. It specifies CAWSVRSYGYTF. V and J are TRBV30 and TRBJ1-2; no reliable D call. The CDR3 has 12 residues. CDR1 is GTSNPN and CDR2 is SVGIG in the germline V gene (reference sequence). Trimming stripped 0 bases from V and 4 bases from J, with 6 bases between. The full variable domain, its missing parts supplied by reference TRBV30 and TRBJ1-2, is SQTIHQWPATLVQPVGSPLSLECTVEGTSNPNLYWYRQAAGRGLQLLFYSVGIGQISSEVPQNLSASRPQDRQFILSSKKLLLSDSGFYLCAWSVRSYGYTFGSGTRLTVV.

This clonotype was observed a handful of times. This beta chain came through as a stray read in a library set up for alpha chains, and its size says little. The chain recombines TRBV5-6 with TRBJ1-1; no clear D. Per germline, CDR1 SGHDT and CDR2 YYEEEE. This CDR3 spans 14 amino acids. Trimming left V 1 base short and J 3 bases short, with 10 bases between. The CDR3 loop is CASSLIRGDTEAFF. The CDR3 bases are TGTGCCAGCAGCTTGATAAGAGGTGACACTGAAGCTTTCTTT.

This clonotype was observed a few times. This beta chain slipped into a library made for alpha chains as a stray read, so its size is not meaningful. The rearrangement joins TRBV3-1 to TRBJ2-5; a possible D gene is TRBD1 (6 bases). The V gene's germline CDR1 is LGHDT and CDR2 YNNKEL (reference sequence). V was pared by 7 bases and J by 5 bases, with 17 bases between. The CDR3 extends over 14 amino acids. The CDR3, as DNA: TGTGCCAGCATCGAAAGTGGGGGCCGGGAGACCCAGTACTTC. Encoded protein: CASIESGGRETQYF.

Worth noting for this clonotype: Since the library was made to target alpha chains, this beta chain is a stray read and its abundance is not meaningful. The chain combines TRBV6-5 with TRBJ2-7; D gene uncertain. With 6 bases removed from V and 5 bases from J, the gap between germline ends came to 8 bases. CDR1 is MNHEY, CDR2 SVGAGI, per germline. The CDR3 runs 11 residues. The CDR3 region is CASSEYDEQYF. As DNA, the CDR3 is TGTGCCAGCAGCGAGTATGACGAGCAGTACTTC.

To note about this clonotype: The library was built for alpha chains, so this beta chain is an off-target read and its size means little. The genes are TRBV19 and TRBJ2-2; possibly TRBD2 for D (6 bases). Trimming cost V 2 bases and J 4 bases, with 11 bases left between them. This CDR3 contains 15 residues. In germline, CDR1 is LNHDA, CDR2 SQIVND (reference sequence). The CDR3 region is CASSIRPGATGELFF. The CDR3 DNA follows: TGTGCCAGTAGTATAAGGCCGGGAGCCACCGGGGAGCTGTTTTTT.